A selection of T cell receptor beta chains follows, all from one sample in a study of T cell responses to AZD1222 COVID-19 vaccine. Repertoires were generated with immunoSEQ multiplex PCR, while TCRdb's copy carries only in-frame clones and drops some. The sample has 95,000 to 100,000 clones, about 90% seen once; the top ten hold 16%. The sequencing used peripheral blood, collected on day 0 of AZD1222 vaccination. The source of these receptors is an adult in good health. The CDR3 runs from the conserved cysteine through the conserved F or W. The D gene is left open where the match is weak. Rows may omit the clone size; those that give it use once, few, many or a size class.

d_call | j_call | v_call | clone_size | cdr3_aa | cdr3_nt
TRBD1 | TRBJ1-6 | TRBV5-6 | once | CASSRPTGNSPLHF | TGTGCCAGCAGCCGCCCGACAGGGAATTCACCCCTCCACTTT
TRBD1 | TRBJ2-7 | TRBV9 | NA | CASSVGQGEAYEQYF | TGTGCCAGCAGCGTCGGACAGGGAGAGGCCTACGAGCAGTACTTC
TRBD1 | TRBJ2-7 | TRBV5-1 | NA | CASNRIGTDLNEQYF | TGCGCCAGCAATCGGATCGGGACAGACCTTAATGAGCAGTACTTC
TRBD1 | TRBJ2-1 | TRBV2 | NA | CASSVEGQGNEQFF | TGTGCCAGCAGCGTCGAGGGACAGGGCAATGAGCAGTTCTTC
NA | TRBJ1-3 | TRBV5-5 | NA | CASTGGNTIYF | TGTGCCAGTACGGGGGGAAACACCATATATTTT
NA | TRBJ2-7 | TRBV4-1 | NA | CASSPLRLSTYEQYF | TGCGCCAGCAGCCCCCTTCGGCTGTCGACATACGAGCAGTACTTC
TRBD1 | TRBJ2-7 | TRBV13 | NA | CASSAPGGHEQYF | TGTGCCAGCAGCGCCCCAGGGGGCCACGAGCAGTACTTC
NA | TRBJ1-2 | TRBV5-4 | NA | CASSPRSEGLWGYTF | TGTGCCAGCAGCCCCAGGTCCGAAGGATTATGGGGCTACACCTTC
TRBD1 | TRBJ1-2 | TRBV7-9 | NA | CASSLGAGGESGYTF | TGTGCCAGCAGCTTAGGGGCAGGGGGCGAGAGTGGCTACACCTTC
TRBD2 | TRBJ2-5 | TRBV10-1 | NA | CASSPGLAGIQETQYF | TGCGCCAGCAGTCCAGGACTAGCGGGGATCCAAGAGACCCAGTACTTC
NA | TRBJ1-2 | TRBV27 | NA | CASSASRGAQYGYTF | TGTGCCAGCAGTGCCTCTCGGGGGGCGCAGTATGGCTACACCTTC
NA | TRBJ2-2 | TRBV5-1 | NA | CASSFNRMDTGELFF | TGCGCCAGCAGCTTCAATAGAATGGACACCGGGGAGCTGTTTTTT
NA | TRBJ1-1 | TRBV29-1 | NA | CSVALVFAEAFF | TGCAGCGTTGCGTTGGTTTTCGCTGAAGCTTTCTTT
NA | TRBJ1-4 | TRBV9 | NA | CASSVGSATNEKLFF | TGTGCCAGCAGCGTAGGGTCGGCAACTAATGAAAAACTGTTTTTT
TRBD2 | TRBJ2-1 | TRBV5-1 | NA | CASSLKRDGYNEQFF | TGCGCCAGCAGCTTGAAGCGGGACGGGTACAATGAGCAGTTCTTC
NA | TRBJ2-7 | TRBV2 | NA | CASSVQGYEQYF | TGTGCCAGCAGTGTGCAGGGCTACGAGCAGTACTTC
NA | TRBJ2-7 | TRBV29-1 | NA | CSVASRFTYEQYF | TGCAGCGTTGCCAGCCGATTCACCTACGAGCAGTACTTC
NA | TRBJ1-4 | TRBV5-1 | NA | CASRDQGATNEKLFF | TGCGCCAGCAGAGACCAGGGAGCCACTAATGAAAAACTGTTTTTT
NA | TRBJ2-3 | TRBV3-1/TRBV3-2 | NA | CASSQTTKQWDTQYF | TGTGCCAGCAGCCAAACGACCAAACAATGGGATACGCAGTATTTT
NA | TRBJ2-2 | TRBV6-5 | NA | CASRRDAGNTGELFF | TGTGCCAGCAGAAGGGACGCCGGGAACACCGGGGAGCTGTTTTTT
TRBD2 | TRBJ2-5 | TRBV11-2 | NA | CASSSLADQETQYF | TGTGCCAGCAGCTCCCTAGCGGACCAAGAGACCCAGTACTTC
NA | TRBJ2-6 | TRBV7-3 | NA | CASSPQSGSGANVLTF | TGTGCCAGCAGCCCTCAAAGCGGTTCTGGGGCCAACGTCCTGACTTTC
NA | TRBJ1-1 | TRBV2 | NA | CASSEAAFGRRNYEAFF | TGTGCCAGCAGTGAAGCTGCTTTTGGCAGGAGAAACTACGAAGCTTTCTTT
TRBD1 | TRBJ2-1 | TRBV30 | NA | CAWSGDRESYNEQFF | TGTGCCTGGAGTGGCGACAGGGAATCCTACAATGAGCAGTTCTTC